A single TCR beta chain is shown here with its context. The antigen is unknown. Quantitative 5'-RACE with molecular barcodes produced the TCR beta libraries. TCRdb independently ran MiXCR on the 5' RACE reads; one entry per CDR3 protein. The sample yields roughly 700,000 distinct CDR3 sequences, around a fifth seen once. The CDR3 sequence is 16 residues long. Germline V CDR1 and CDR2: MNHNS, SASEGT. V gave up 1 base and J gave up 7 bases; unmatched junction bases: 9. The data stem from a study of CD8 T cells in ankylosing spondylitis. General study results and limits: Blood from ankylosing spondylitis patients appeared to carry a characteristic roughly 8-variant TCR beta motif.

J is TRBJ2-1 and V is TRBV6-1, with 8 bases identical to TRBD1. The clonotype originates from a male donor with ankylosing spondylitis. Sequenced input: blood, either unsorted or a sorted T cell fraction (not recorded which). The CDR3 DNA reads TGTGCCAGCAGTGAAGGCCGGAGGACAGGGTGGAATGAGCAGTTCTTC. Protein product: CASSEGRRTGWNEQFF.